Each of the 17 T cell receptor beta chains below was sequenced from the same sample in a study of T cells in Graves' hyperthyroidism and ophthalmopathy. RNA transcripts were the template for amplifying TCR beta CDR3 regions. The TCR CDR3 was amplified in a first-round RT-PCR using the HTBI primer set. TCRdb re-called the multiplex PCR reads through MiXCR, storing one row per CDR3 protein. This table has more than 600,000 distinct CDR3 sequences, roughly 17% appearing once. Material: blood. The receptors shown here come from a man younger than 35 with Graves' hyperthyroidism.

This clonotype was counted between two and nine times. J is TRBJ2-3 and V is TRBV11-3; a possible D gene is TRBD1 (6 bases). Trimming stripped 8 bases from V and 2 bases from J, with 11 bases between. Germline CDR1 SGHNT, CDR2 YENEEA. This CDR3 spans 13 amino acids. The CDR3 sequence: CASSRQVTDTQYF. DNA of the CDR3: TGTGCCAGCTCCAGACAGGTCACAGATACGCAGTATTTT.

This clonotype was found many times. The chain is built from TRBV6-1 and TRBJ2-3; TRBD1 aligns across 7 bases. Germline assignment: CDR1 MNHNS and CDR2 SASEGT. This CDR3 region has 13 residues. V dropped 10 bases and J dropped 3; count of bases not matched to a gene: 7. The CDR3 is CATSTGRTDTQYF. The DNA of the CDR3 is TGTGCCACCTCGACAGGGCGAACAGATACGCAGTATTTT.

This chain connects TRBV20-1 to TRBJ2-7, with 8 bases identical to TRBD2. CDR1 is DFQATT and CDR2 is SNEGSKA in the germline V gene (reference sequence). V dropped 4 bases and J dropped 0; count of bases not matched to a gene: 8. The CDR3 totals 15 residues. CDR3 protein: CSATPSGRASYEQYF. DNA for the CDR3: TGCAGTGCTACCCCTTCCGGGAGGGCCTCCTACGAGCAGTACTTC.

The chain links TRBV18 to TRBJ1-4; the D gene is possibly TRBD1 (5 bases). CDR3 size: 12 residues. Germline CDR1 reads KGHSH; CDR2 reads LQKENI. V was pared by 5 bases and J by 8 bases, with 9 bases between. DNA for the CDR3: TGTGCCAGCTCAGGGGCGGAGGAAAAACTGTTTTTT. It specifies CASSGAEEKLFF.

CDR3 nucleotide sequence: TGTGCCAGCACCTTACGGGGGTATCAGCCCCAGCATTTT. It yields the protein CASTLRGYQPQHF. The chain recombines TRBV6-2 or TRBV6-3 with TRBJ1-5; D possibly corresponds to TRBD1 (5 bases). Germline CDR1 MNHEY, CDR2 SVGEGT. V lost 7 bases to trimming and J lost 5 bases, with 12 bases between them. The length of the CDR3 is 13 residues.

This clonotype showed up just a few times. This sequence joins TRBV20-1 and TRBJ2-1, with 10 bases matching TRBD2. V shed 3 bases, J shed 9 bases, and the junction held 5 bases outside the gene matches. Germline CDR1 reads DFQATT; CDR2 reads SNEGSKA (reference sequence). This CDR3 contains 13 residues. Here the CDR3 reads CSASRLAGVEQFF. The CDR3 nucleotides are TGCAGTGCTAGTCGGCTAGCGGGAGTTGAGCAGTTCTTC.

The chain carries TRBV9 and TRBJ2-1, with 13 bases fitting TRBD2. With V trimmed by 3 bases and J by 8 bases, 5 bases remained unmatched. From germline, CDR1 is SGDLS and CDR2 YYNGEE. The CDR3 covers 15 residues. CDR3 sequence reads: CASSGRTSGSDEQFF. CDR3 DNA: TGTGCCAGCAGCGGCCGGACTAGCGGGAGCGATGAGCAGTTCTTC.

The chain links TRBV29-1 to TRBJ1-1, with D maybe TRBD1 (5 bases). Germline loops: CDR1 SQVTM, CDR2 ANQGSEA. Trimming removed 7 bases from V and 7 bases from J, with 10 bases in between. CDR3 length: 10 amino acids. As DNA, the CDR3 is TGCAGCGCTGGGACTTTTGAAGCTTTCTTT. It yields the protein CSAGTFEAFF. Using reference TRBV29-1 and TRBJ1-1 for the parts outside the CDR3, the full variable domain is SAVISQKPSRDICQRGTSLTIQCQVDSQVTMMFWYRQQPGQSLTLIATANQGSEATYESGFVIDKFPISRPNLTFSTLTVSNMSPEDSSIYLCSAGTFEAFFGQGTRLTVV.

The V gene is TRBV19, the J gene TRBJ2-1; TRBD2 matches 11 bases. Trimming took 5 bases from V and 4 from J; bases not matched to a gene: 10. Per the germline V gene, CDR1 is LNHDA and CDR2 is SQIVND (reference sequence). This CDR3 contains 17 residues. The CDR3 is CASSPPSGRTSYNEQFF. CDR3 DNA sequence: TGTGCCAGTAGTCCCCCTAGCGGGAGGACGTCTTACAATGAGCAGTTCTTC.

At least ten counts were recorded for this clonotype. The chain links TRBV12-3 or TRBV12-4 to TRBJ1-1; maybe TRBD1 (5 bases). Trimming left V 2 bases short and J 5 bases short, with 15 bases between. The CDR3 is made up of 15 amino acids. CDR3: CASSLRGRGRTEAFF. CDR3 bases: TGTGCCAGCAGTTTAAGGGGTAGGGGTCGTACTGAAGCTTTCTTT.

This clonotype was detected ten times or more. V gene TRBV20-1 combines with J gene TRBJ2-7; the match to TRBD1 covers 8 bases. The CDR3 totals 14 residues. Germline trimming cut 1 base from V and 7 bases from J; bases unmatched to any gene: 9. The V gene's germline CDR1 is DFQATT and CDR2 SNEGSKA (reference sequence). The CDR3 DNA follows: TGCAGTGCTAGAGTCAAGACAGGGGCGAGGGAGCAGTACTTC. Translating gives CSARVKTGAREQYF.

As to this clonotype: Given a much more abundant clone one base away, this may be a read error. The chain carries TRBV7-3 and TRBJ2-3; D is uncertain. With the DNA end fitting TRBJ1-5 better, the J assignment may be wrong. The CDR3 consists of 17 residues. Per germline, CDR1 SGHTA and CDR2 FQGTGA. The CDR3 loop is CASSTGLAGSSTDTQHF. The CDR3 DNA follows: TGTGCCAGCAGCACCGGACTAGCGGGCTCTAGCACAGATACGCAGCATTTT.

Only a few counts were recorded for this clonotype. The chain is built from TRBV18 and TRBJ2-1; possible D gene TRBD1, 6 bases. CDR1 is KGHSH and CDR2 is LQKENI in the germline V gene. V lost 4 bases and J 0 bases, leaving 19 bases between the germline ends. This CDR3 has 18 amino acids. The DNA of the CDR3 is TGTGCCAGCTCACTCCAAACGGGACATCTAAGCTCCTACAATGAGCAGTTCTTC. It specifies CASSLQTGHLSSYNEQFF.

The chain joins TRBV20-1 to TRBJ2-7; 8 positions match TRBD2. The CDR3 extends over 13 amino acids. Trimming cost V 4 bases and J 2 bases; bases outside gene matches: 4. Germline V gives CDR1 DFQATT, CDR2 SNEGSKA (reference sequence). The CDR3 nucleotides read TGCAGTGCTATTCCGGGACTAGCCTACGAGCAGTACTTC. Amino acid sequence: CSAIPGLAYEQYF.

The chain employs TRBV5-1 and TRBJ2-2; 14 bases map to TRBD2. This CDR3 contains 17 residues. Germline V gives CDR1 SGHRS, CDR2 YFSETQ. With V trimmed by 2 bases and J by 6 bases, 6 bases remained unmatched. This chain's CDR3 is CASSFRLAGGQSGELFF. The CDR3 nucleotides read TGCGCCAGCAGCTTCCGACTAGCGGGAGGGCAGTCCGGGGAGCTGTTTTTT.

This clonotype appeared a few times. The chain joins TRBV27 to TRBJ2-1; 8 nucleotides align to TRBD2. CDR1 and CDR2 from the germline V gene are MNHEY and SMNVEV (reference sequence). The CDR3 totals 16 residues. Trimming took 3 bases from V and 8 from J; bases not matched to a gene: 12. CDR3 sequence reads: CASSFFMSGSGYEQFF. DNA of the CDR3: TGTGCCAGCAGTTTTTTTATGAGCGGGAGCGGCTATGAGCAGTTCTTC.

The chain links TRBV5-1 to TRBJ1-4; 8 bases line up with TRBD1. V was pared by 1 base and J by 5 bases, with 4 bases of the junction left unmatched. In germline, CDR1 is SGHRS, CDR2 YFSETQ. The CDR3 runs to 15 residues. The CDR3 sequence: CASSLQGTGNEKLFF. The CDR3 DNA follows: TGCGCCAGCAGCTTGCAAGGGACAGGAAATGAAAAACTGTTTTTT.